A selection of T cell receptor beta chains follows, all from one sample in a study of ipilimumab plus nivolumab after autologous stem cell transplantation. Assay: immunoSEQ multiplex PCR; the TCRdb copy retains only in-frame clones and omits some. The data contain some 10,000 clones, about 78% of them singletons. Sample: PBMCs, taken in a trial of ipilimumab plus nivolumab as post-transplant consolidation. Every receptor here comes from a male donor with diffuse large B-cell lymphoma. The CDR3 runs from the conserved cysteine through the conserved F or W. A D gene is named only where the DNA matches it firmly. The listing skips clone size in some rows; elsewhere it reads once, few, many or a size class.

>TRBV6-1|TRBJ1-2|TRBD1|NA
CASSEGQGVSYGYTF
TGTGCCAGCAGTGAGGGACAGGGGGTCAGCTATGGCTACACCTTC
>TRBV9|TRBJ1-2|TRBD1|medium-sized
CASNSWTGGNYGYTF
TGTGCCAGCAATAGCTGGACAGGCGGTAACTATGGCTACACCTTC
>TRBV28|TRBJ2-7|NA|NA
CASSPTAHYEQYF
TGTGCCAGCAGTCCGACGGCGCACTACGAGCAGTACTTC
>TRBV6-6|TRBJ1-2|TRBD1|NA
CASSPTGGDYGYTF
TGTGCCAGCAGTCCCACAGGGGGCGACTATGGCTACACCTTC
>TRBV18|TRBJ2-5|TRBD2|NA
CASSPQRGGGETQYF
TGTGCCAGCTCACCACAACGGGGGGGAGGAGAGACCCAGTACTTC
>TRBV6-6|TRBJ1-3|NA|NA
CASSYRTVSGNTIYF
TGTGCCAGCAGTTACCGGACAGTCTCTGGAAACACCATATATTTT
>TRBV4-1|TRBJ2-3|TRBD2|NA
CASSQVPLAGGTDTQYF
TGCGCCAGCAGCCAAGTACCACTAGCGGGGGGCACAGATACGCAGTATTTT
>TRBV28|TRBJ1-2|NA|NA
CASSFGVNYGYTF
TGTGCCAGCAGTTTCGGGGTTAACTATGGCTACACCTTC
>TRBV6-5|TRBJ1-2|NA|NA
CASRLPGVGYTF
TGTGCCAGCAGACTCCCAGGGGTTGGCTACACCTTC
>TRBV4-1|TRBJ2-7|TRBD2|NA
CASSHGPPGLAEGGVFYEQYF
TGCGCCAGCAGCCATGGCCCACCGGGACTAGCGGAGGGTGGGGTTTTTTACGAGCAGTACTTC
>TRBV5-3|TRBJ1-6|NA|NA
CARSQCPGHHNSPLHF
TGTGCCAGAAGCCAATGTCCGGGACACCATAATTCACCCCTCCACTTT
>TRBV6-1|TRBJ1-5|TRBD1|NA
CASSGTGEGNQPQHF
TGTGCCAGCAGTGGGACAGGGGAAGGCAATCAGCCCCAGCATTTT
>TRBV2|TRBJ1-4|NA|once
CASSPLLRGEKLFF
TGTGCCAGCAGTCCTTTACTACGAGGGGAAAAACTGTTTTTT
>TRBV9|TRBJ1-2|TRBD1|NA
CASSSRTGFNYGYTF
TGTGCCAGCAGCTCCCGGACAGGGTTTAACTATGGCTACACCTTC